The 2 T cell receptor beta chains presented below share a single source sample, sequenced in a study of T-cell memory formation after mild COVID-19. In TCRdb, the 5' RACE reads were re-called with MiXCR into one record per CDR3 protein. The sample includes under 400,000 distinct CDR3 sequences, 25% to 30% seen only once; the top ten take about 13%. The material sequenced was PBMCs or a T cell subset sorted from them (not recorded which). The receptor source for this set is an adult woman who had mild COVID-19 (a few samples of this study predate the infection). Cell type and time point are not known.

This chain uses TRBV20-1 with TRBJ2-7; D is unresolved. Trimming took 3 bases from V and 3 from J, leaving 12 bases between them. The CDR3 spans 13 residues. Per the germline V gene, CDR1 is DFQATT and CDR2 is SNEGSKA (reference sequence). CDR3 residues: CSASMGSYYEQYF. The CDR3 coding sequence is TGCAGTGCTAGTATGGGGTCTTACTACGAGCAGTACTTC.

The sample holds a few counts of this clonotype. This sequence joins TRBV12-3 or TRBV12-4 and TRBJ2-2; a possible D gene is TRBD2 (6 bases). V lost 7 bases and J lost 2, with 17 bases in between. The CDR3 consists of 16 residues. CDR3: CASTAAGTRNTGELFF. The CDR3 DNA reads TGTGCCAGCACCGCGGCCGGGACTCGTAACACCGGGGAGCTGTTTTTT.